The clone carrying this T cell receptor (beta chain) was detected ten times or more. The antigen is not known. This sample is drawn from a study of T-cell memory formation after mild COVID-19. TCRdb analysed the 5' RACE reads with MiXCR anew, one entry per CDR3 protein. The data hold 150,000 to 200,000 distinct CDR3 sequences, with more than 9% observed a single time. Whole-study findings and limits: Nothing confirmed that second-wave clones peaking on day 37 were specific for SARS-CoV-2. Clones which contracted sat mainly in CM and EM if CD4+, and in EMRA if CD8+.

Sequenced input: PBMCs or a T cell subset sorted from them (not recorded which). This receptor was identified in a man younger than 30 who had mild COVID-19 (a few samples of this study predate the infection). Cell type and time point are not known.

The CDR3: CAISVGAGTDTQYF. The CDR3 region has the DNA TGTGCCATCAGTGTGGGGGCCGGCACAGATACGCAGTATTTT. The rearrangement links TRBV10-3 to TRBJ2-3, with a tentative D call TRBD1 (6 bases). CDR1 and CDR2 (germline): ENHRY, SYGVKD. The V end lost 4 bases, the J end lost 1 base, and 9 bases lay between the germline ends. The length of the CDR3 is 14 residues.